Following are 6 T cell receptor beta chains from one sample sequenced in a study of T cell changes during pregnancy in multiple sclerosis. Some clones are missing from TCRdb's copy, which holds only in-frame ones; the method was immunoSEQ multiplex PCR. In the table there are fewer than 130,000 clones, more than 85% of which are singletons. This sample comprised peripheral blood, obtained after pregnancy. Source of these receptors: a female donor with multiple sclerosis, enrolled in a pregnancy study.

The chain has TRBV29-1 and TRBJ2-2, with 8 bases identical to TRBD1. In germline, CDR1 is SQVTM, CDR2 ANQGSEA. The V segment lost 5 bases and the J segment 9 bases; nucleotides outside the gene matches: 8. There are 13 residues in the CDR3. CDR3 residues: CSVRGQGQRELFF. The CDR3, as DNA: TGCAGCGTTCGTGGACAGGGACAACGGGAGCTGTTTTTT.

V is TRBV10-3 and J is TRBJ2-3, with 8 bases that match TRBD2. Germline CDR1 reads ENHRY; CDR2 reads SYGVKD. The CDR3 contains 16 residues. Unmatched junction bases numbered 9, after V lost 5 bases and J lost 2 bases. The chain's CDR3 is CAISPAGGGTTDTQYF. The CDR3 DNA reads TGTGCCATCAGTCCCGCTGGCGGGGGGACCACAGATACGCAGTATTTT.

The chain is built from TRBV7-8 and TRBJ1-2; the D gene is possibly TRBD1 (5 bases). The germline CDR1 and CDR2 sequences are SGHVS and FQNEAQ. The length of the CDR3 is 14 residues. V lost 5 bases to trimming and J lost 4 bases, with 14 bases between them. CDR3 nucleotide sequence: TGTGCCAGCAGCGCCGACAGTTGGAGCTATGGCTACACCTTC. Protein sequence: CASSADSWSYGYTF.

The CDR3: CASSGQGRDEQFF. The DNA of the CDR3 is TGTGCCAGCAGCGGACAGGGGCGGGATGAGCAGTTCTTC. The chain carries TRBV6-5 and TRBJ2-1, with 9 bases fitting TRBD1. There are 13 residues in the CDR3. Germline V gene data show CDR1 as MNHEY and CDR2 as SVGAGI. J gave up 8 bases and V 6 bases, and 5 bases lay outside the gene matches.

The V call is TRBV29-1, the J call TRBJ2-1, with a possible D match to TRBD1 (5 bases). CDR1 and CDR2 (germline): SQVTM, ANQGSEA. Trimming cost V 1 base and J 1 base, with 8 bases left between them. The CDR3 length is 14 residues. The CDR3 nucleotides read TGCAGCGTTGAAGTAAGGGGTTCCTACAATGAGCAGTTCTTC. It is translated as CSVEVRGSYNEQFF.

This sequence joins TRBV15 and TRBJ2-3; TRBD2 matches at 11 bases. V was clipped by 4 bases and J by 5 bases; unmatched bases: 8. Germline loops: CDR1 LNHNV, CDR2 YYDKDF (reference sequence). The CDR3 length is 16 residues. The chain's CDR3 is CATSIRLAGRGDTQYF. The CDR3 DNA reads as TGTGCCACCAGCATCCGACTAGCGGGGAGGGGAGATACGCAGTATTTT.